Shown below are 3 T cell receptor beta chains from a single sample sequenced in a study of T cells after yellow fever vaccination. TCRdb called the 5' RACE reads again in MiXCR, with one record for every CDR3 protein. Of 310,000 or so distinct CDR3 sequences detected, approximately 7% appear once; the ten largest clones hold roughly a sixth. The sample in question was PBMCs, obtained 45 days after the first yellow fever vaccination. These receptors were collected from a man aged 18 to 35 who received the YFV17D yellow fever vaccine.

Note on this clonotype: A much larger clone differs from this one at a single base, so this may be a read error. The V gene is TRBV20-1, the J gene TRBJ2-7, with D possibly TRBD1 on 6 matching bases. The germline CDR1 and CDR2 sequences are DFQATT and SNEGSKA (reference sequence). The V gene lost 3 bases and the J gene lost 4 bases, with 13 bases spanning the gap. The CDR3 runs 13 residues. CDR3 in DNA: TGCAGTGCTAGGTGTGGGGGCCGTTACGAGCAGTACTTC. Translation gives CSARCGGRYEQYF.

In its sample, this clonotype was seen a few times. The V gene is TRBV12-3 or TRBV12-4, the J gene TRBJ2-7; D remains unclear. Between the trimmed V and J ends, which lost 7 bases and 3 bases, there was a span of 13 bases. The CDR3 contains 13 residues. The CDR3 loop reads CASKNTGSYEQYF. In nucleotides, the CDR3 is TGTGCCAGCAAAAACACGGGTAGCTACGAGCAGTACTTC.

This clonotype was seen only a few times. The rearrangement uses TRBV7-2 and TRBJ2-2; TRBD2 aligns across 8 bases. This CDR3 region has 16 residues. Trimming cost V 3 bases and J 4 bases; bases outside gene matches: 7. The germline V gene encodes CDR1 SGHTA and CDR2 FQGNSA. The chain's CDR3 is CASSFNRGGGTGELFF. CDR3 bases: TGTGCCAGCAGCTTCAACCGGGGGGGTGGCACCGGGGAGCTGTTTTTT.